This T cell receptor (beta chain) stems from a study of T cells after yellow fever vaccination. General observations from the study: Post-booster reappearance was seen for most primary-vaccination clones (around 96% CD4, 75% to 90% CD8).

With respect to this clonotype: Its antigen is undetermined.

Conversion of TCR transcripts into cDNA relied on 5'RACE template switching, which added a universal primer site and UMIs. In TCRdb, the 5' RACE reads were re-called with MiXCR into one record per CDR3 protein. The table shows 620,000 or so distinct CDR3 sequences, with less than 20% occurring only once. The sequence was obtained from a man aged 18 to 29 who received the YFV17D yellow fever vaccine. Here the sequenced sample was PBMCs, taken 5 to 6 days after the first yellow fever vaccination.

CDR3 protein: CASSPAGLETQYF. In nucleotides, the CDR3 is TGTGCCAGCAGCCCCGCAGGGTTAGAGACCCAGTACTTC. V is TRBV28 and J is TRBJ2-5; tentative D call: TRBD1 (5 bases). V lost 6 bases and J lost 4, with 12 bases in between. Germline values: CDR1 MDHEN, CDR2 SYDVKM. The CDR3 covers 13 residues.